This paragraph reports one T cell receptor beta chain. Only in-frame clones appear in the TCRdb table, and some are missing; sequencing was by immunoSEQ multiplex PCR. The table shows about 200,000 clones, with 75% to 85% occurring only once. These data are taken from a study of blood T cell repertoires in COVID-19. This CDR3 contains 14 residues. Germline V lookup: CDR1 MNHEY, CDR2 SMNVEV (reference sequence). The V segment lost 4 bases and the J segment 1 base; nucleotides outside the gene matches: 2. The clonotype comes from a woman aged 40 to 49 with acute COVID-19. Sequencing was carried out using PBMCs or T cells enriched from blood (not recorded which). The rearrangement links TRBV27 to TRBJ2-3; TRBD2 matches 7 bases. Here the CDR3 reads CASSSLAGTDTQYF. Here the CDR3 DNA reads TGTGCCAGCAGTTCCCTAGCGGGCACAGATACGCAGTATTTT.